The present T cell receptor (beta chain) was sequenced within a study of T-cell memory formation after mild COVID-19. The CDR3 sequence is 16 residues long. The germline V gene has CDR1 SEHNR and CDR2 FQNEAQ (reference sequence). Losses at the gene ends were 5 bases for V and 8 bases for J; bases not matched to a gene: 10. In TCRdb, the 5' RACE reads were re-called with MiXCR into one record per CDR3 protein. The table records a few hundred thousand distinct CDR3 sequences, about a sixth of them present only once. The sequence came from a man younger than 35 who had mild COVID-19 (a few samples of this study predate the infection). Cell type and time point are not known. The chain carries TRBV7-9 and TRBJ1-4; 11 positions agree with TRBD1. Specimen: PBMCs or a T cell subset sorted from them (not recorded which). CDR3 DNA: TGTGCCAGCAGCCTGAGGACAGGGGGCATTGGCGAAAAACTGTTTTTT. This encodes CASSLRTGGIGEKLFF.